The rows below give T cell receptor beta chains drawn from one sample of a study of T-cell reconstitution after alpha-beta-depleted transplantation in children. Using its own MiXCR run on the PCR reads, TCRdb lists one record per CDR3 protein. The repertoire holds about 540,000 distinct CDR3 sequences, with approximately 16% as singletons. The sample in question was PBMCs from the stem cell graft donor, obtained from the stem cell graft. The receptors shown here come from a human donor who donated a stem cell graft to a child with acute lymphoblastic leukemia. The conserved cysteine and the conserved F or W are not part of the CDR3 here. D genes are given only for firm matches. The size field is filled for only some rows; it gives once, few, many or a size class.

size,D,V,CDR3
few,TRBD1,TRBV6-5,ASSYGGWDRDNYEQY
-,-,TRBV5-1,ASSFEGNPEAF
-,TRBD2,TRBV5-6,ASSLGTSPSQY
-,-,TRBV12-3/TRBV12-4,ASLVRQNTEAF
few,-,TRBV6-4,ASSADPGTPLPNTEAF
few,TRBD1,TRBV5-6,ASSVGQGGHEQY
-,-,TRBV5-1,ASSFLGRSYEQY
-,-,TRBV5-1,ASRGGATPYEQY
few,TRBD2,TRBV4-1,ASSQSSGRVIWNEQF
many,-,TRBV5-1,ASSLASGNNEQF
few,-,TRBV27,ASSFGADTEETQY
few,-,TRBV7-2,ASSFGSNQETQY
-,-,TRBV4-1,ASSRYTETGRAYNEQF
-,TRBD1,TRBV7-2,ASSLGQGSTNEQF
few,-,TRBV24-1,ATATEASYNEQF
few,TRBD2,TRBV27,ASSFLRSTSGRSGELF
-,-,TRBV9,ASSEGGSGYEQY
few,-,TRBV2,ASSEPGQQH
few,TRBD1,TRBV10-1,ASSEWESGQGSEQY
-,-,TRBV21-1,ASRETGARYEQY
-,TRBD2,TRBV12-3/TRBV12-4,ASSTGLAGGTQY
-,TRBD2,TRBV12-3/TRBV12-4,ASSRDYQAYEQY
-,-,TRBV20-1,SAPRDTGELF
many,-,TRBV28,ASSFRGGTEAF
-,-,TRBV2,ASSAQRGSEKLF
-,TRBD2,TRBV4-1,ASSRPTSGANTGELF
-,TRBD2,TRBV5-5,ASSWPTGASGETQY
few,TRBD1,TRBV6-1,ASTPDRALPGEQY
-,TRBD2,TRBV20-1,SARVRGLAGDTQY
few,TRBD2,TRBV5-1,ASSLDKAGVGYEQY
-,TRBD2,TRBV5-1,ASSFGMREVITDTQY
-,TRBD1,TRBV18,ASSIQQTGGADQPQH
-,-,TRBV29-1,SVARTEAF